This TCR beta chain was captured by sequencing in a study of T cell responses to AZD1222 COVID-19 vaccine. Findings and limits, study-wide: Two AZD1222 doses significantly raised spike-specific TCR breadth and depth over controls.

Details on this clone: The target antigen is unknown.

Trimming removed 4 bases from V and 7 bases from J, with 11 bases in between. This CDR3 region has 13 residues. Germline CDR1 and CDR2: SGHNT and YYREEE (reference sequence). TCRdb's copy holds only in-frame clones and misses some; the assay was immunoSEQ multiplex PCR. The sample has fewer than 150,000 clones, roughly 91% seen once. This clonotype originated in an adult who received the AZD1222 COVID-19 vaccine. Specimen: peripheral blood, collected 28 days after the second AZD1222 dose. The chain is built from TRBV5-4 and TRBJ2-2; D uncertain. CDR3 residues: CASSIPGHGELFF. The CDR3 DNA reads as TGTGCCAGCAGCATCCCGGGTCACGGGGAGCTGTTTTTT. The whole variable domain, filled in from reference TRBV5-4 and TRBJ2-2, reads ETGVTQSPTHLIKTRGQQVTLRCSSQSGHNTVSWYQQALGQGPQFIFQYYREEENGRGNFPPRFSGLQFPNYSSELNVNALELDDSALYLCASSIPGHGELFFGEGSRLTVL.